These 28 T cell receptor beta chains came from one sample sequenced in a study of cytomegalovirus exposure and HLA in healthy donors. Clones were read by immunoSEQ multiplex PCR, and TCRdb kept only the in-frame ones, dropping some. The data hold 140,000 or so clones, with over 80% observed a single time. Sequencing used PBMCs. Receptors were obtained from a woman aged 30 to 39 in good health and CMV-seropositive.

The chain uses TRBV5-1 and TRBJ2-1, with a weak D call TRBD1 (5 bases). The V end was cut by 1 base, the J end by 0 bases, with 11 bases between. Germline V gene data show CDR1 as SGHRS and CDR2 as YFSETQ. The CDR3 runs to 16 residues. The CDR3 nucleotides are TGCGCCAGCAGCTTGTTTGCAGGGCTCTCCTACAATGAGCAGTTCTTC. This translates into CASSLFAGLSYNEQFF. Combining the CDR3 with reference TRBV5-1 and TRBJ2-1 gives the whole variable domain KAGVTQTPRYLIKTRGQQVTLSCSPISGHRSVSWYQQTPGQGLQFLFEYFSETQRNKGNFPGRFSGRQFSNSRSEMNVSTLELGDSALYLCASSLFAGLSYNEQFFGPGTRLTVL.

The chain has TRBV7-3 and TRBJ2-1; no definite D call. The CDR3 runs 17 residues. Germline V lookup: CDR1 SGHTA, CDR2 FQGTGA. Trimming removed 0 bases from V and 0 bases from J, with 12 bases in between. CDR3 protein: CASSLTSVRSSYNEQFF. Here the CDR3 DNA reads TGTGCCAGCAGCTTAACTTCTGTAAGGAGCTCCTACAATGAGCAGTTCTTC.

The chain is built from TRBV9 and TRBJ2-7, with TRBD2 matching over 14 bases. This CDR3 is 15 amino acids long. The junction had 5 bases not matched to a gene; V was cut back by 4 bases and J by 5 bases. Germline CDR1 reads SGDLS; CDR2 reads YYNGEE. The chain's CDR3 is CASSPGTSGGNEQYF. The CDR3 DNA reads TGTGCCAGCAGCCCAGGGACTAGCGGGGGTAACGAGCAGTACTTC.

The chain links TRBV9 to TRBJ2-3; no clear D. This CDR3 region has 14 residues. Trimming took off 1 base at V and 1 base at J, with 7 bases between the two ends. Germline V gene sequence: CDR1 SGDLS, CDR2 YYNGEE. The CDR3 region is CASSVTSGTDTQYF. In nucleotides, the CDR3 is TGTGCCAGCAGCGTAACTTCTGGCACAGATACGCAGTATTTT.

The J gene is TRBJ2-5, the V gene TRBV9, with 8 bases identical to TRBD2. Germline V gives CDR1 SGDLS, CDR2 YYNGEE. The V and J ends lost 1 base and 5 bases, in that order; junction bases with no gene match: 7. There are 15 residues in the CDR3. CDR3 nucleotide sequence: TGTGCCAGCAGCGTAACGGGAGGGCCTGGGGAGACCCAGTACTTC. It translates to CASSVTGGPGETQYF.

The genes are TRBV5-6 and TRBJ1-5, with D unresolved. Per the germline V gene, CDR1 is SGHDT and CDR2 is YYEEEE. The length of the CDR3 is 14 residues. Trimming removed 2 bases from V and 3 bases from J, with 9 bases in between. The CDR3: CASSLGGSNQPQHF. As DNA, the CDR3 is TGTGCCAGCAGCTTAGGAGGGTCCAATCAGCCCCAGCATTTT.

V is TRBV29-1 and J is TRBJ2-3; 7 positions match TRBD2. Losses at the gene ends were 2 bases for V and 4 bases for J; bases not matched to a gene: 6. There are 14 residues in the CDR3. Germline V gene sequence: CDR1 SQVTM, CDR2 ANQGSEA. CDR3 nucleotide sequence: TGCAGCGTTGAACTAGGGAGGGCACCAGATACGCAGTATTTT. Protein product: CSVELGRAPDTQYF.

The DNA of the CDR3 is TGTGCCAGCAGTTTAAGGGGGAGGGTAGCTAGCACAGATACGCAGTATTTT. It specifies CASSLRGRVASTDTQYF. This chain links TRBV27 with TRBJ2-3; TRBD2 might be the D (7 bases). CDR3 size: 17 residues. Trimming took 2 bases from V and 0 from J, leaving 15 bases between them. Germline V gene data show CDR1 as MNHEY and CDR2 as SMNVEV (reference sequence).

The chain links TRBV29-1 to TRBJ2-5; D might be TRBD2 (6 bases). The ends were cut back, 7 bases at V and 5 bases at J, with 29 bases in the middle. This CDR3 is built from 17 residues. Germline CDR1 reads SQVTM; CDR2 reads ANQGSEA. CDR3 loop: CSAQKIGGWRSSETQYF. The CDR3 DNA reads TGCAGCGCCCAGAAGATCGGGGGTTGGCGGAGTTCGGAGACCCAGTACTTC.

This clone was seen a few times. The V call is TRBV6-1, the J call TRBJ2-1; 8 positions agree with TRBD2. J lost 8 bases, V lost 3 bases, and 9 bases had no gene match. This CDR3 region has 15 residues. The germline gives CDR1 MNHNS, CDR2 SASEGT. The CDR3 region is CASSDGSGAIDEQFF. As DNA, the CDR3 is TGTGCCAGCAGTGACGGTAGCGGGGCAATCGATGAGCAGTTCTTC.

J is TRBJ2-3 and V is TRBV11-2; D is possibly TRBD1 (5 bases). Trimming left V 5 bases short and J 5 bases short, with 20 bases between. This CDR3 comprises 16 residues. Germline CDR1 is SGHAT and CDR2 is FQNNGV. The CDR3 DNA follows: TGTGCCAGCAGCACCGCGGTTCAAGGGGCCGGAGATACGCAGTATTTT. Amino acid sequence: CASSTAVQGAGDTQYF.

This chain uses TRBV6-1 with TRBJ1-3, with 8 bases identical to TRBD1. Germline V gene data show CDR1 as MNHNS and CDR2 as SASEGT. The CDR3 covers 15 residues. J gave up 4 bases and V 3 bases, and 5 bases lay outside the gene matches. The CDR3, as DNA: TGTGCCAGCAGTGAGGGGGGGACAGGCGGAAACACCATATATTTT. This gives the protein CASSEGGTGGNTIYF.

The chain recombines TRBV7-9 with TRBJ2-3; D call uncertain. The CDR3 contains 14 residues. Germline V gives CDR1 SEHNR, CDR2 FQNEAQ (reference sequence). V lost 1 base, J lost 0 bases, and 5 bases lay in between. The CDR3 coding sequence is TGTGCCAGCAGCTTAGGGCCTAGCACAGATACGCAGTATTTT. Translating it yields CASSLGPSTDTQYF. The variable domain in full, completed from reference TRBV7-9 and TRBJ2-3, reads DTGVSQNPRHKITKRGQNVTFRCDPISEHNRLYWYRQTLGQGPEFLTYFQNEAQLEKSRLLSDRFSAERPKGSFSTLEIQRTEQGDSAMYLCASSLGPSTDTQYFGPGTRLTVL.

V is TRBV5-1 and J is TRBJ2-2, with D possibly TRBD2 on 5 matching bases. This CDR3 is built from 14 residues. The V end was cut by 3 bases, the J end by 4 bases, with 10 bases between. Germline V CDR1 and CDR2: SGHRS, YFSETQ. CDR3 sequence: CASSSPGITGELFF. CDR3 nucleotides: TGCGCCAGCAGCTCCCCGGGAATCACCGGGGAGCTGTTTTTT.

Concerning this clone: A read error may produce the germline difference seen at one junction end. This sequence joins TRBV7-7 and TRBJ1-5; D perhaps matches TRBD1 (6 bases). CDR1 and CDR2 from the germline V gene are SSHAT and FNYEAQ (reference sequence). CDR3 length: 15 residues. The CDR3 DNA follows: TGTGCTAGCAGCTTAGAGGACAGCGTAAATCAGCCCCAGCATTTT. Its translation is CASSLEDSVNQPQHF.

The rearrangement links TRBV10-2 to TRBJ1-1; 8 bases match TRBD1. With V trimmed by 7 bases and J by 0 bases, 4 bases remained unmatched. Germline assignment: CDR1 WSHSY and CDR2 SAAADI. The CDR3 loop spans 14 amino acids. The CDR3 coding sequence is TGCGCCAGCACCCCGACAGGGGTGAACACTGAAGCTTTCTTT. Encoded protein: CASTPTGVNTEAFF.

As concerns this clone: With a much larger clone just one base away, this may be a read error. The V call is TRBV6-5, the J call TRBJ2-2; possibly TRBD1 for D (6 bases). The V and J ends lost 6 bases and 3 bases respectively, with 11 bases between them. CDR1 MNHEY and CDR2 SVGAGI come from the germline V gene. This CDR3 is 14 amino acids long. CDR3 loop: CASSWTEDTGELFF. The CDR3, as DNA: TGTGCCAGCAGCTGGACAGAGGACACCGGGGAGCTGTTTTTT.

The chain couples TRBV19 to TRBJ1-5; 7 bases map to TRBD1. Germline CDR1 LNHDA, CDR2 SQIVND (reference sequence). The CDR3 totals 15 residues. V trimming: 7 bases; J trimming: 4 bases; junction bases outside the gene matches: 10. CDR3 nucleotide sequence: TGTGCCAGTACTCGACGCGGGACAGAGAATCAGCCCCAGCATTTT. It codes for CASTRRGTENQPQHF.

The rearrangement joins TRBV6-1 to TRBJ1-4, with 8 bases lining up with TRBD1. V shed 1 base, J shed 5 bases, and the junction held 3 bases outside the gene matches. Germline V CDR1 and CDR2: MNHNS, SASEGT. This CDR3 spans 15 amino acids. The CDR3 DNA sequence: TGTGCCAGCAGTGAAGTGCGGACAGGGAATGAAAAACTGTTTTTT. Amino acid sequence: CASSEVRTGNEKLFF.

The genes are TRBV18 and TRBJ2-2, with 11 bases fitting TRBD2. Trimming removed 2 bases from V and 7 bases from J; junction bases left unmatched: 6. The CDR3 runs 16 residues. Per germline, CDR1 KGHSH and CDR2 LQKENI. The CDR3 loop reads CASSPLTSGKSGELFF. The CDR3 DNA reads as TGTGCCAGCTCACCATTGACTAGCGGGAAAAGCGGGGAGCTGTTTTTT.

A few counts support this clone. This chain links TRBV28 with TRBJ1-2; 8 nucleotides match TRBD1. The CDR3 sequence is 15 residues long. Unmatched junction bases numbered 10, after V lost 5 bases and J lost 5 bases. Germline CDR1 and CDR2: MDHEN and SYDVKM. For the CDR3, the DNA is TGTGCCAGCAGTAAAACGCAGGGGGCGCGGTATGGCTACACCTTC. Residues: CASSKTQGARYGYTF.

The chain has TRBV5-1 and TRBJ2-7; TRBD2 matches at 10 bases. This CDR3 spans 15 amino acids. With 4 bases clipped from V and 0 bases from J, the junction kept 4 bases outside the gene matches. Germline V gene lookup returns CDR1 SGHRS and CDR2 YFSETQ. The CDR3 loop reads CASSIIAGGSYEQYF. The DNA of the CDR3 is TGCGCCAGCAGCATTATAGCGGGAGGCTCCTACGAGCAGTACTTC.

The CDR3 loop reads CASSFWSGGGNSPLHF. The DNA of the CDR3 is TGTGCCAGCAGTTTCTGGTCGGGGGGCGGGAATTCACCCCTCCACTTT. This rearrangement joins TRBV28 to TRBJ1-6; perhaps TRBD1 as D (6 bases). Trimming removed 3 bases from V and 7 bases from J, with 16 bases in between. The CDR3 length is 16 residues. Per germline, CDR1 MDHEN and CDR2 SYDVKM.

CDR3 loop: CASSYGWGGTEAFF. For the CDR3, the DNA is TGTGCCAGCAGTTACGGCTGGGGGGGCACTGAAGCTTTCTTT. The chain employs TRBV6-5 and TRBJ1-1; D possibly corresponds to TRBD1 (5 bases). CDR3 size: 14 residues. CDR1 is MNHEY and CDR2 is SVGAGI in the germline V gene. Trimming shortened V by 2 bases and J by 4 bases, and 11 bases separated the two germline ends.

This rearrangement joins TRBV28 to TRBJ1-3, with D unresolved. Germline V gene lookup returns CDR1 MDHEN and CDR2 SYDVKM. This CDR3 region has 16 residues. V gave up 7 bases and J gave up 2 bases, with 18 bases separating them. The CDR3 nucleotides read TGTGCCAGCAACCGATTAGCCGAGCTACCTGGAAACACCATATATTTT. This encodes CASNRLAELPGNTIYF.

This chain uses TRBV5-4 with TRBJ2-7, with a weak D call TRBD2 (6 bases). Germline loops: CDR1 SGHNT, CDR2 YYREEE (reference sequence). Trimming took 4 bases from V and 2 from J, leaving 10 bases between them. The CDR3 sequence is 13 residues long. CDR3: CASSPGGAYEQYF. In DNA, the CDR3 is TGTGCCAGCAGCCCCGGCGGGGCCTACGAGCAGTACTTC.

This clone was found a few times. This rearrangement joins TRBV2 to TRBJ1-2, with TRBD1 as a possible D gene (6 bases). The CDR3 has 13 amino acids. Germline values: CDR1 SNHLY, CDR2 FYNNEI. The V gene lost 7 bases and the J gene lost 1 base, with 10 bases spanning the gap. This CDR3 is CASTGGSNYGYTF. DNA of the CDR3: TGTGCCAGCACGGGGGGCAGTAACTATGGCTACACCTTC.

The CDR3 coding sequence is TGTGCCAGCAGTTACGGACAGGGCACTGAAGCTTTCTTT. Its translation: CASSYGQGTEAFF. The chain joins TRBV2 to TRBJ1-1; 8 positions agree with TRBD1. The germline V gene encodes CDR1 SNHLY and CDR2 FYNNEI. CDR3 size: 13 residues. Losses at the gene ends were 5 bases for V and 4 bases for J; bases not matched to a gene: 3.